This T cell receptor beta chain was sequenced during a study of T-cell reconstitution after alpha-beta-depleted transplantation in children. Study-wide results and limits: When one year had passed after transplant, most T-cell counts and diversity came from newly produced T cells. Surviving recipient T cells and intrathymic progenitors accounted for some patients' high TCRbeta diversity at day 60.

This CDR3 comprises 14 residues. V lost 2 bases to trimming and J lost 8 bases, with 12 bases between them. This clonotype has just a few counts. Antigen unknown. Molecular barcoding with unique molecular identifiers was used for the TCRbeta library. TCRdb ran MiXCR on the PCR reads and lists one entry per CDR3 protein. The sample records approximately 270,000 distinct CDR3 sequences, approximately 24% being singletons. Sequencing was performed on PBMCs, mostly from graft donor cells, taken 360 days after TCRalphabeta/CD19-depleted stem cell transplant. The TCR comes from a female patient younger than 10 who had a stem cell transplant for congenital amegakaryocytic thrombocytopenia, so the T cells may come from the graft donor. The V call is TRBV12-3 or TRBV12-4, the J call TRBJ1-4; D remains ambiguous. The CDR3: CASSLFGSWEKLFF. CDR3 coding DNA: TGTGCCAGCAGTTTATTCGGTAGTTGGGAAAAACTGTTTTTT.